This T cell receptor (beta chain) was retrieved from a study of T cells in localized non-small cell lung cancer. Whole-study findings and limits: Owing to sequencing of a solitary tumor region, heterogeneity cannot be discounted. Highest T cell clonality was seen in uninvolved adjacent lung, surpassing that measured in tumor.

There are 17 residues in the CDR3. Looked up from germline, CDR1 is SGHRS and CDR2 is YFSETQ. The V gene end was trimmed by 4 bases and the J gene end by 4 bases; junction bases not matched to a gene: 8. The table lists this clone with a count of one. The antigen is unknown. Clones were sequenced by immunoSEQ multiplex PCR, and TCRdb holds only the in-frame ones, with some missing. The sample shows tens of thousands of clones, 85% to 90% of them seen only once. Sequencing was performed on peripheral blood, taken before any cancer treatment. The TCR originated in a man aged 35-69 years with stage I squamous cell lung carcinoma. The V call is TRBV5-1, the J call TRBJ2-2; TRBD2 matches at 12 bases. CDR3 coding DNA: TGCGCCAGCAGCCCGAGGACTAGCGGGACCTTCACCGGGGAGCTGTTTTTT. It translates to CASSPRTSGTFTGELFF.